Each of the 8 T cell receptor beta chains below was sequenced from the same sample in a study of human T cells and chemical hapten exposure. TCRdb re-called the RACE reads with MiXCR, one entry per CDR3 protein. The sample has roughly 100,000 distinct CDR3 sequences, more than 9.5% seen once. The time point was: patch test 1, 2 weeks after DPC sensitization. Treatment noted: therapeutic diphenylcyclopropenone sensitization with weekly scalp DPC. Specimen: whole blood, collected in connection with sensitization to the hapten diphenylcyclopropenone (DPC). The receptors derive from a woman in her thirties or forties with alopecia areata. Some clones in this sample may be carry-over from other donors' samples.

This clonotype was observed a handful of times. The CDR3: CAISAGSYEQYF. The CDR3 DNA reads as TGTGCCATCAGTGCAGGGTCCTACGAGCAGTACTTC. V usage is TRBV10-3 and J usage is TRBJ2-7; D is perhaps TRBD1 (5 bases). This CDR3 is 12 amino acids long. The germline V gene encodes CDR1 ENHRY and CDR2 SYGVKD. Deletions cut 4 bases from V and 1 base from J, with 5 bases between.

This chain's CDR3 is CASSLASGSYTEAFF. The CDR3, as DNA: TGTGCCAGCAGTTTAGCTTCAGGGAGTTACACTGAAGCTTTCTTT. V gene TRBV12-3 or TRBV12-4 combines with J gene TRBJ1-1; D possibly corresponds to TRBD1 (5 bases). V lost 0 bases and J lost 3, with 11 bases in between. The CDR3 totals 15 residues.

The genes are TRBV9 and TRBJ2-1; 9 bases are a match to TRBD2. The V gene's germline CDR1 is SGDLS and CDR2 YYNGEE. This CDR3 is 17 amino acids long. V dropped 4 bases and J dropped 9; count of bases not matched to a gene: 17. The CDR3 sequence is CASSSAFSGGTWVEQFF. The CDR3 nucleotides are TGTGCCAGCAGCTCCGCGTTTAGCGGGGGCACTTGGGTTGAGCAGTTCTTC. The full variable domain, with the rest looked up from reference TRBV9 and TRBJ2-1, is DSGVTQTPKHLITATGQRVTLRCSPRSGDLSVYWYQQSLDQGLQFLIQYYNGEERAKGNILERFSAQQFPDLHSELNLSSLELGDSALYFCASSSAFSGGTWVEQFFGPGTRLTVL.

In its sample, this clonotype was seen many times. The chain has TRBV7-2 and TRBJ1-2, with 9 bases lining up with TRBD1. Trimming removed 3 bases from V and 4 bases from J; junction bases left unmatched: 3. This CDR3 has 14 residues. The V gene's germline CDR1 is SGHTA and CDR2 FQGNSA. CDR3 loop: CASSLDRGAYGYTF. CDR3 nucleotides: TGTGCCAGCAGCTTGGACAGGGGTGCCTATGGCTACACCTTC.

This rearrangement joins TRBV6-5 to TRBJ2-5; D tentatively fits TRBD1 or TRBD2 (6 bases each). In germline, CDR1 is MNHEY, CDR2 SVGAGI. The CDR3 has 15 amino acids. V lost 11 bases to trimming and J lost 1 base, with 20 bases between them. The CDR3 bases are TGTGCCTCCCGGAGGGGGGCAGCAAGCCAAGAGACCCAGTACTTC. Amino acid sequence: CASRRGAASQETQYF.

This rearrangement joins TRBV9 to TRBJ2-1, with TRBD2 matching 9 bases. The V segment lost 2 bases and the J segment 9 bases; nucleotides outside the gene matches: 6. Germline lookup yields CDR1 SGDLS and CDR2 YYNGEE. The CDR3 is made up of 14 amino acids. DNA for the CDR3: TGTGCCAGCAGCGTCTTAGCGGGGGTAGGTGAGCAGTTCTTC. This sequence encodes CASSVLAGVGEQFF.

This clonotype was counted ten times or more. The J gene is TRBJ1-6, the V gene TRBV28; no definite D call. From germline, CDR1 is MDHEN and CDR2 SYDVKM. The V gene lost 7 bases and the J gene lost 10 bases, with 17 bases spanning the gap. The CDR3 has 14 residues. The CDR3 is CASTPIRVGSPLHF. The CDR3 DNA reads TGTGCCAGCACCCCTATTAGGGTGGGCTCACCCCTCCACTTT.

This clonotype was picked up many times. J is TRBJ2-1 and V is TRBV7-2, with D possibly being TRBD1 or TRBD2 (6 bases each). The CDR3 consists of 15 residues. Trimming stripped 5 bases from V and 4 bases from J, with 15 bases between. The germline V gene encodes CDR1 SGHTA and CDR2 FQGNSA. The CDR3 loop is CASSRGASSYNEQFF. In DNA form, the CDR3 reads TGTGCCAGCAGCAGGGGGGCTAGCAGTTACAATGAGCAGTTCTTC. The entire variable domain, with the rest obtained from reference TRBV7-2 and TRBJ2-1, is as follows: GAGVSQSPSNKVTEKGKDVELRCDPISGHTALYWYRQSLGQGLEFLIYFQGNSAPDKSGLPSDRFSAERTGGSVSTLTIQRTQQEDSAVYLCASSRGASSYNEQFFGPGTRLTVL.